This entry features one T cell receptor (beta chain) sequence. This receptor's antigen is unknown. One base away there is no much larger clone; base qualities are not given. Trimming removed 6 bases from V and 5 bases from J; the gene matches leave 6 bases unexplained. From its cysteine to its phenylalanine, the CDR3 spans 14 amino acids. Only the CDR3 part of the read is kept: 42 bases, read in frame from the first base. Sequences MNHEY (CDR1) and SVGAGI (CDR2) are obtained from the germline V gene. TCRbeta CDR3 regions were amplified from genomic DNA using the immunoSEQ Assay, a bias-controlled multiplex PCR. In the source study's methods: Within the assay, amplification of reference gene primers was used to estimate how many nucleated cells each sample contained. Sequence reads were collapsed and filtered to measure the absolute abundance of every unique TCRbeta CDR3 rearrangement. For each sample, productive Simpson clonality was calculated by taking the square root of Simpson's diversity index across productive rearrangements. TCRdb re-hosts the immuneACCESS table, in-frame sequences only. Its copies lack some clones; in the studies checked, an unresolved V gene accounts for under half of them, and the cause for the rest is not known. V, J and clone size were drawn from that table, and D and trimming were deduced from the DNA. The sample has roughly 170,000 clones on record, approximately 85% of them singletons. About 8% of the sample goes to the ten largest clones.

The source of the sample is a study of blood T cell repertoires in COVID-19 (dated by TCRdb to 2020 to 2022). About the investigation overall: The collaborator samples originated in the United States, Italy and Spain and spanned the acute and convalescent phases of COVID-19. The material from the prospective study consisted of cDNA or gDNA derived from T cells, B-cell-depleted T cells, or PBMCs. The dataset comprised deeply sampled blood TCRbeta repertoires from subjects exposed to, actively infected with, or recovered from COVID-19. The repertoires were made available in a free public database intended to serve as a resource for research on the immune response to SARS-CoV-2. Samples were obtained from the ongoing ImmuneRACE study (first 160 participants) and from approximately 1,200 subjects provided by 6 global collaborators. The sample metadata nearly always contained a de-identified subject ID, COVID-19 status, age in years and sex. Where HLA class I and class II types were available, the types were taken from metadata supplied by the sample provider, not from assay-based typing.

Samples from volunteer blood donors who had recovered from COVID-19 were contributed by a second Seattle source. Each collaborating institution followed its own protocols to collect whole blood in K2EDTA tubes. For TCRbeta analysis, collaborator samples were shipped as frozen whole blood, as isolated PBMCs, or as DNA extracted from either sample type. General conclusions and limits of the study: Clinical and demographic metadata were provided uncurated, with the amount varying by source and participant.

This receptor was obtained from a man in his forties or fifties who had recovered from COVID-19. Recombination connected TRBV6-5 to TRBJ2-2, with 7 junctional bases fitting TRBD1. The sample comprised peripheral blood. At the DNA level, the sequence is TGTGCCAGCAGAGAGGGACAGCAGACCGGGGAGCTGTTTTTT. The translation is CASREGQQTGELFF.